The next 31 T cell receptor beta chains were all read from a single sample in a study of blood T cell repertoires in COVID-19. The table came from immunoSEQ multiplex PCR; TCRdb's copy has only in-frame clones and leaves some out. The profile shows 55,000 to 65,000 clones, around four fifths of them singletons. The sequencing input was peripheral blood. The receptors originated from a man in his 60s with acute or convalescent COVID-19.

In its sample, this clone was seen a few times. This chain uses TRBV6-5 with TRBJ2-5, with 7 nucleotides matching TRBD1. The V and J ends lost 5 bases and 9 bases, in that order; junction bases with no gene match: 15. The CDR3 sequence is 15 residues long. The germline V gene has CDR1 MNHEY and CDR2 SVGAGI. CDR3 nucleotides: TGTGCCAGCAGTACGGGACAGCTGAGCGTGAGGGCCCAGTACTTC. This gives the protein CASSTGQLSVRAQYF.

The CDR3 loop reads CSAGQNTEAFF. In nucleotides, the CDR3 is TGCAGTGCTGGACAGAACACTGAAGCTTTCTTT. The rearrangement joins TRBV20-1 to TRBJ1-1; the D gene is possibly TRBD1 (5 bases). Germline V gene data show CDR1 as DFQATT and CDR2 as SNEGSKA (reference sequence). V was shortened by 5 bases and J by 1 base, with 5 bases between the two germline ends. CDR3 size: 11 residues.

The chain has TRBV7-2 and TRBJ1-2, with 7 bases aligning to TRBD1. Per the germline V gene, CDR1 is SGHTA and CDR2 is FQGNSA. The CDR3 has 17 residues. V was clipped by 4 bases and J by 5 bases; unmatched bases: 16. The CDR3 DNA follows: TGTGCCAGCAGCTCCAATAGCAATCCCGGGACAGCTTATGGCTACACCTTC. Protein sequence: CASSSNSNPGTAYGYTF. Full variable domain (remainder filled in from reference TRBV7-2 and TRBJ1-2): GAGVSQSPSNKVTEKGKDVELRCDPISGHTALYWYRQSLGQGLEFLIYFQGNSAPDKSGLPSDRFSAERTGGSVSTLTIQRTQQEDSAVYLCASSSNSNPGTAYGYTFGSGTRLTVV.

This clone was seen more than once but under ten times. This chain uses TRBV10-3 with TRBJ1-2; 9 bases align to TRBD1. V lost 4 bases, J lost 8 bases, and 5 bases stayed unmatched. The CDR3 runs 13 residues. Germline V lookup: CDR1 ENHRY, CDR2 SYGVKD. The CDR3 DNA follows: TGTGCCATCAGTGTATCGACAGGGGGGGGCTACACCTTC. Translation gives CAISVSTGGGYTF.

This clone was seen only a few times. The rearrangement uses TRBV21-1 and TRBJ2-1; TRBD2, the D gene given by the table, was not confirmed from the DNA. TRBV21-1 is listed as a pseudogene. This CDR3 is 15 amino acids long. The CDR3 here is CASSKKTSRDNEQFF. The DNA for the CDR3 is TGTGCCAGCAGCAAAAAAACTAGCAGGGACAATGAGCAGTTCTTC.

In nucleotides, the CDR3 is TGTGCCAGCAGCGTAGATAGCGGGAGTTACAATGAGCAGTTCTTC. Protein: CASSVDSGSYNEQFF. This chain links TRBV9 with TRBJ2-1, with 9 bases fitting TRBD2. The CDR3 runs to 15 residues. V gave up 0 bases and J gave up 4 bases; unmatched junction bases: 2. In germline, CDR1 is SGDLS, CDR2 YYNGEE.

Notes on this clone: Other DNA sequences in the same sample also yield this CDR3. The rearrangement uses TRBV28 and TRBJ2-7; TRBD2 aligns across 11 bases. V lost 4 bases to trimming and J lost 0 bases; unmatched junction nucleotides: 2. This CDR3 has 15 amino acids. The germline V gene has CDR1 MDHEN and CDR2 SYDVKM. The CDR3 is CASSSGLAVSYEQYF. Written as DNA, the CDR3 is TGTGCCAGCAGTTCGGGACTAGCGGTCTCCTACGAGCAGTACTTC.

The chain couples TRBV24-1 to TRBJ2-1; 10 nucleotides line up with TRBD2. The CDR3 totals 18 residues. Germline V gene lookup returns CDR1 KGHDR and CDR2 SFDVKD. Trimming removed 2 bases from V and 0 bases from J; junction bases left unmatched: 6. Here the CDR3 reads CATSDSRLAGLSYNEQFF. CDR3 DNA sequence: TGTGCCACCAGTGATTCTAGACTAGCGGGCCTCTCCTACAATGAGCAGTTCTTC.

V is TRBV12-5 and J is TRBJ1-5; TRBD1 matches 7 bases. The CDR3 has 14 residues. V lost 6 bases, J lost 6 bases, and 8 bases stayed unmatched. Germline V gives CDR1 LGHNT, CDR2 FRNRAP. The CDR3, as DNA: TGTGCTAGTGGCCTAGGACAGGAGATTCAGCCCCAGCATTTT. It codes for CASGLGQEIQPQHF.

CDR3 nucleotides: TGTGCCAGCAGTGCGGCAGGGCCCAGGGAAAACACCATATATTTT. Translation gives CASSAAGPRENTIYF. The chain employs TRBV2 and TRBJ1-3; D may be TRBD1 (5 bases). Germline CDR1 reads SNHLY; CDR2 reads FYNNEI. V was pared by 4 bases and J by 6 bases, with 16 bases between. The length of the CDR3 is 15 residues.

The count of this clone is one. CDR3 amino acids: CASRRGQGETTGELFF. For the CDR3, the DNA is TGTGCCAGCAGACGAGGACAGGGGGAGACCACCGGGGAGCTGTTTTTT. This rearrangement joins TRBV2 to TRBJ2-2, with TRBD1 identical over 10 bases. Germline CDR1 reads SNHLY; CDR2 reads FYNNEI. V lost 6 bases, J lost 4 bases, and 8 bases stayed unmatched. This CDR3 region has 16 residues.

The chain combines TRBV4-1 with TRBJ1-5; the D gene is possibly TRBD1 (5 bases). V dropped 2 bases and J dropped 2 bases, with 13 bases sitting between them. Germline CDR1 MGHRA, CDR2 YSYEKL. The CDR3 extends over 16 amino acids. The CDR3 is CASSQPPIGGNQPQHF. The CDR3 DNA follows: TGCGCCAGCAGCCAACCCCCTATAGGGGGCAATCAGCCCCAGCATTTT.

The J gene is TRBJ1-1, the V gene TRBV29-1; D perhaps matches TRBD1 (5 bases). In germline, CDR1 is SQVTM, CDR2 ANQGSEA. The CDR3 length is 10 residues. Trimming pared 6 bases from V and 7 bases from J, leaving 9 bases between. CDR3 in amino acids: CSVGGFEAFF. CDR3 in DNA: TGCAGCGTGGGGGGGTTTGAAGCTTTCTTT.

The chain links TRBV5-1 to TRBJ2-5, with TRBD2 matching 12 bases. This CDR3 has 15 amino acids. V dropped 3 bases and J dropped 5; count of bases not matched to a gene: 5. CDR1 is SGHRS, CDR2 YFSETQ, per germline. CDR3: CASSSSGGAGETQYF. The DNA for the CDR3 is TGCGCCAGCAGCTCTAGCGGGGGGGCCGGGGAGACCCAGTACTTC.

V is TRBV5-5 and J is TRBJ2-6; D uncertain. The CDR3 has 15 residues. With 3 bases removed from V and 2 bases from J, the gap between germline ends came to 9 bases. The germline CDR1 and CDR2 sequences are SGHKS and YYEKEE (reference sequence). In DNA form, the CDR3 reads TGTGCCAGCAGCTGGGCAGTCGCTGGGGCCAACGTCCTGACTTTC. Amino acid sequence: CASSWAVAGANVLTF.

The V and J genes are TRBV2 and TRBJ1-2, with D possibly TRBD1 on 5 matching bases. V was clipped by 3 bases and J by 4 bases, with 9 bases between them. The CDR3 runs 13 residues. Germline CDR1 SNHLY, CDR2 FYNNEI. The CDR3 DNA follows: TGTGCCAGCAGTGAGCAGGGCGCCTATGGCTACACCTTC. Residues: CASSEQGAYGYTF.

The CDR3 coding sequence is TGTGCCAGCAGCTTAGCGACAGTTGGAAACACCATATATTTT. This encodes CASSLATVGNTIYF. The genes are TRBV7-9 and TRBJ1-3, with a tentative D call TRBD1 (5 bases). The length of the CDR3 is 14 residues. Germline CDR1 reads SEHNR; CDR2 reads FQNEAQ (reference sequence). V was pared by 0 bases and J by 3 bases, with 6 bases between.

The rearrangement links TRBV5-1 to TRBJ2-1, with TRBD1 matching 8 bases. Germline V gene sequence: CDR1 SGHRS, CDR2 YFSETQ. The CDR3 is made up of 16 amino acids. V lost 0 bases and J lost 3; bases outside the gene matches: 5. CDR3 coding DNA: TGCGCCAGCAGCTTGGCCGCAGGGGGCATCTACAATGAGCAGTTCTTC. Protein product: CASSLAAGGIYNEQFF.

This clone showed up just once. This rearrangement joins TRBV2 to TRBJ1-4; 8 nucleotides align to TRBD1. The J segment lost 8 bases and the V segment lost 6 bases, leaving 2 bases of the junction unmatched. Per germline, CDR1 SNHLY and CDR2 FYNNEI. This CDR3 has 12 amino acids. The DNA of the CDR3 is TGTGCCAGCAGGTACAGGGGGGAAAAACTGTTTTTT. Amino acid sequence: CASRYRGEKLFF.

The genes are TRBV4-2 and TRBJ2-2; unclear D gene. This CDR3 spans 15 amino acids. V was pared by 2 bases and J by 6 bases, with 13 bases between. CDR1 is LGHNA and CDR2 is YNFKEQ in the germline V gene. The DNA for the CDR3 is TGTGCCAGCAGCCAAACTTTATCGGTGCCCGGGGAGCTGTTTTTT. It is translated as CASSQTLSVPGELFF.

The chain links TRBV5-1 to TRBJ2-7; D is possibly TRBD2 (5 bases). Trimming removed 7 bases at V and 5 bases at J, with 10 bases between. CDR1 is SGHRS and CDR2 is YFSETQ in the germline V gene. The CDR3 has 11 residues. DNA for the CDR3: TGCGCCAGCGGAGGTTCCCACGAGCAGTACTTC. It specifies CASGGSHEQYF.

This chain uses TRBV30 with TRBJ2-2, with 9 positions matching TRBD1. Germline CDR1 reads GTSNPN; CDR2 reads SVGIG (reference sequence). The CDR3 extends over 14 amino acids. V lost 6 bases to trimming and J lost 5 bases; unmatched junction nucleotides: 7. CDR3 nucleotides: TGTGCCTGTTTAACAGGGGGCGCGACCGGGGAGCTGTTTTTT. This gives the protein CACLTGGATGELFF.

The J gene is TRBJ1-1, the V gene TRBV6-6; no clear D. V was pared by 6 bases and J by 1 base, with 12 bases between. Germline V lookup: CDR1 MNHNY, CDR2 SVGAGI (reference sequence). CDR3 length: 14 residues. CDR3 in DNA: TGTGCCAGCAGATCCTCCGGTGGGAACACTGAAGCTTTCTTT. Amino acids: CASRSSGGNTEAFF.

This clone was counted a single time. The CDR3 DNA is TGTGCCAGTAGTCGGGCCGGGACAGTAGATCAGCCCCAGCATTTT. It translates to CASSRAGTVDQPQHF. The chain employs TRBV19 and TRBJ1-5; 7 positions agree with TRBD1. J gave up 5 bases and V 5 bases, and 9 bases lay outside the gene matches. CDR3 length equals 15 residues. The germline V gene encodes CDR1 LNHDA and CDR2 SQIVND (reference sequence).

This clone was seen a few times. The chain is built from TRBV2 and TRBJ2-7; TRBD2 matches 8 bases. The CDR3 contains 13 residues. J was trimmed by 1 base and V by 8 bases; bases with no gene match: 4. Germline CDR1 reads SNHLY; CDR2 reads FYNNEI. CDR3 in amino acids: CASGGGGSYEQYF. The DNA of the CDR3 is TGTGCCAGCGGTGGCGGGGGGTCCTACGAGCAGTACTTC. The whole variable domain, filled in from reference TRBV2 and TRBJ2-7, reads EPEVTQTPSHQVTQMGQEVILRCVPISNHLYFYWYRQILGQKVEFLVSFYNNEISEKSEIFDDQFSVERPDGSNFTLKIRSTKLEDSAMYFCASGGGGSYEQYFGPGTRLTVT.

This sequence joins TRBV11-2 and TRBJ2-3; D gene uncertain. Germline CDR1 reads SGHAT; CDR2 reads FQNNGV. The CDR3 is made up of 13 amino acids. V gave up 3 bases and J gave up 6 bases, with 10 bases separating them. The CDR3 bases are TGTGCCAGCAGCTTCGGTCGGTTGGATACGCAGTATTTT. It yields the protein CASSFGRLDTQYF.

As DNA, the CDR3 is TGTGCCAGCAGCTTAGCGGGTTTAGGTCTAGCGGGGGGGTACAATGAGCAGTTCTTC. Amino acid sequence: CASSLAGLGLAGGYNEQFF. The V gene is TRBV7-8, the J gene TRBJ2-1, with 12 bases fitting TRBD2. The ends lost 0 bases at V and 4 bases at J; junction bases unmatched: 10. Germline CDR1 SGHVS, CDR2 FQNEAQ. This CDR3 comprises 19 residues.

This rearrangement joins TRBV2 to TRBJ2-7; D possibly corresponds to TRBD1 (6 bases). CDR3 length equals 11 residues. V was shortened by 0 bases and J by 12 bases, with 9 bases between the two germline ends. Looked up from germline, CDR1 is SNHLY and CDR2 is FYNNEI. The CDR3 bases are TGTGCCAGCAGTGAAGCACGGACAGCGTACTTC. It yields the protein CASSEARTAYF.

The sample holds a few counts of this clone. The chain links TRBV6-5 to TRBJ1-6; the D is unclear. CDR1 MNHEY and CDR2 SVGAGI come from the germline V gene. V was cut by 6 bases and J by 9 bases, with 12 bases left in between. CDR3 length equals 13 residues. CDR3 loop: CASRGGLRSPLHF. The CDR3 nucleotides read TGTGCCAGCAGAGGAGGGCTACGTTCACCCCTCCACTTT.

The rearrangement uses TRBV28 and TRBJ2-7, with TRBD2 identical over 8 bases. J was trimmed by 2 bases and V by 5 bases; bases with no gene match: 11. This CDR3 contains 16 residues. Per the germline V gene, CDR1 is MDHEN and CDR2 is SYDVKM. The CDR3 loop is CASSEAFGSGAYEQYF. CDR3 nucleotide sequence: TGTGCCAGCAGTGAAGCTTTTGGTAGCGGGGCCTACGAGCAGTACTTC.

The chain is built from TRBV27 and TRBJ1-2; perhaps TRBD1 as D (5 bases). Germline assignment: CDR1 MNHEY and CDR2 SMNVEV (reference sequence). V was cut by 5 bases and J by 5 bases, with 9 bases left in between. CDR3 length: 12 residues. CDR3 loop: CASSRTGYGYTF. The DNA of the CDR3 is TGTGCCAGCAGTAGAACAGGTTATGGCTACACCTTC.